The 31 T cell receptor beta chains listed next were all sequenced from one sample in a study of sequential checkpoint blockade in melanoma. Treatment in this sample: randomized to nivolumab then ipilimumab (arm A) or the reverse (arm B). The method was immunoSEQ multiplex PCR; TCRdb's version includes in-frame clones alone and lacks a portion of them. The sample gives under 15,000 clones, approximately 27% of which show up once; about 20% is in the top ten. This material consisted of tumor tissue (inferred from file names), taken from a patient given nivolumab and ipilimumab in sequence. These receptors originate from a human donor with melanoma.

This chain joins TRBV25-1 and TRBJ1-2; D call uncertain. CDR1 and CDR2 (germline): MGHDK, SYGVNS. This CDR3 spans 13 amino acids. The V end was cut by 5 bases, the J end by 2 bases, with 9 bases between. The DNA of the CDR3 is TGTGCCAGCAGTCCCGGGCCAAACTATGGCTACACCTTC. This gives the protein CASSPGPNYGYTF.

The rearrangement uses TRBV29-1 and TRBJ1-2; the match to TRBD1 covers 8 bases. CDR3 length: 12 residues. Trimming cost V 2 bases and J 8 bases; bases outside gene matches: 4. CDR1 is SQVTM and CDR2 is ANQGSEA in the germline V gene. This CDR3 is CSVEQGARGYTF. The CDR3, as DNA: TGCAGCGTTGAACAGGGGGCGAGGGGCTACACCTTC. Supplemented by reference TRBV29-1 and TRBJ1-2, the full variable domain reads SAVISQKPSRDICQRGTSLTIQCQVDSQVTMMFWYRQQPGQSLTLIATANQGSEATYESGFVIDKFPISRPNLTFSTLTVSNMSPEDSSIYLCSVEQGARGYTFGSGTRLTVV.

In its sample, this clone ranks as medium-sized. The CDR3 nucleotides read TGCGCCAGCAGCCATCTGACAGGGGGATCGGGTGGCTACACCTTC. Translated, it gives CASSHLTGGSGGYTF. V and J are TRBV4-1 and TRBJ1-2; 9 bases align to TRBD1. The J segment lost 7 bases and the V segment lost 3 bases, leaving 9 bases of the junction unmatched. This CDR3 contains 15 residues. The germline V gene has CDR1 MGHRA and CDR2 YSYEKL.

The chain carries TRBV7-6 and TRBJ1-4, with TRBD1 identical over 7 bases. In germline, CDR1 is SGHVS, CDR2 FNYEAQ. This CDR3 has 16 amino acids. Trimming removed 3 bases from V and 8 bases from J; junction bases left unmatched: 12. The CDR3 protein is CASSFPPDRAGEKLFF. The CDR3, as DNA: TGTGCCAGCAGCTTCCCGCCCGACAGGGCTGGGGAAAAACTGTTTTTT.

This clone appeared a few times. The gene calls are TRBV11-3 and TRBJ1-4; 8 bases line up with TRBD1. The germline V gene has CDR1 SGHNT and CDR2 YENEEA. The CDR3 runs 15 residues. V lost 5 bases and J lost 8; bases outside the gene matches: 10. CDR3 sequence: CASSVRTGRGEKLFF. The DNA of the CDR3 is TGTGCCAGCAGCGTTCGGACAGGGCGGGGAGAAAAACTGTTTTTT.

V gene TRBV28 combines with J gene TRBJ1-2, with 9 bases fitting TRBD1. Germline V lookup: CDR1 MDHEN, CDR2 SYDVKM. J was trimmed by 9 bases and V by 7 bases; bases with no gene match: 9. This CDR3 has 13 residues. The CDR3 region is CASIEGDRVSYTF. DNA for the CDR3: TGTGCCAGCATCGAGGGGGACAGGGTGAGCTACACCTTC.

The chain combines TRBV6-8 with TRBJ1-4, with D possibly being TRBD1 (5 bases). Trimming removed 5 bases from V and 5 bases from J, with 12 bases in between. Looked up from germline, CDR1 is MNHGY and CDR2 is SAAAGT. The CDR3 runs to 14 residues. The CDR3 DNA sequence: TGTGCCAGCAGTAGAGGGGCCCCAAATGAAAAACTGTTTTTT. Protein product: CASSRGAPNEKLFF.

DNA for the CDR3: TGTGCCAGCAGCTTTTACCGGGACTATAAAGAGACCCAGTACTTC. This codes for CASSFYRDYKETQYF. The J gene is TRBJ2-5, the V gene TRBV11-3, with 7 bases lining up with TRBD2. CDR1 is SGHNT, CDR2 YENEEA, per germline. There are 15 residues in the CDR3. V shed 3 bases and J 3 bases; nucleotides not matched to a gene: 7.

The V and J genes are TRBV19 and TRBJ1-3; no reliable D call. Germline CDR1 LNHDA, CDR2 SQIVND (reference sequence). The V and J ends lost 7 bases and 4 bases respectively, with 11 bases between them. The CDR3 loop spans 13 amino acids. The CDR3 is CASTSTHGNTIYF. CDR3 nucleotide sequence: TGTGCCAGTACCTCGACACACGGAAACACCATATATTTT.

This clone was picked up a small number of times. The rearrangement uses TRBV11-3 and TRBJ2-1, with 8 nucleotides matching TRBD2. CDR3 length: 16 residues. The J segment lost 8 bases and the V segment lost 2 bases, leaving 11 bases of the junction unmatched. CDR1 is SGHNT, CDR2 YENEEA, per germline. In DNA form, the CDR3 reads TGTGCCAGCAGCTTAAAGATCGGCGGGGGGAAGGATGAGCAGTTCTTC. This codes for CASSLKIGGGKDEQFF.

This clone was observed a few times. This chain connects TRBV2 to TRBJ2-7; 9 bases fit TRBD2. After removal of 7 bases from V and 2 bases from J, the junction contained 6 bases not matched to a gene. Germline V CDR1 and CDR2: SNHLY, FYNNEI. The CDR3 has 14 amino acids. The CDR3 DNA follows: TGTGCCAGCACATTCGGCGGGGGGGCCTACGAGCAGTACTTC. Translating it yields CASTFGGGAYEQYF.

The chain is built from TRBV28 and TRBJ2-7; 7 nucleotides agree with TRBD1. The CDR3 covers 15 residues. Trimming removed 5 bases from V and 3 bases from J; junction bases left unmatched: 10. Germline CDR1 MDHEN, CDR2 SYDVKM. The CDR3: CASSPYTGVSYEQYV. As DNA, the CDR3 is TGTGCCAGCAGTCCATACACAGGGGTGAGCTACGAGCAGTACGTC.

This clone is medium-sized in the sample. This chain joins TRBV28 and TRBJ2-7; unclear D gene. The CDR3 is 12 amino acids. Germline V gives CDR1 MDHEN, CDR2 SYDVKM. Trimming shortened V by 5 bases and J by 7 bases, and 12 bases separated the two germline ends. The CDR3 loop is CASSTSRWEQYV. CDR3 coding DNA: TGTGCCAGCAGTACGTCCAGGTGGGAGCAGTACGTC.

This clone was detected a few times. The V and J genes are TRBV6-8 and TRBJ2-3; 7 nucleotides agree with TRBD2. Germline trimming cut 6 bases from V and 4 bases from J; bases unmatched to any gene: 7. The CDR3 covers 14 residues. Germline V gene data show CDR1 as MNHGY and CDR2 as SAAAGT. The CDR3 DNA reads TGTGCCAGCAGCAGGACTAGATGGGCAGATACGCAGTATTTT. Protein: CASSRTRWADTQYF.

This clone was found a few times. This chain uses TRBV6-8 with TRBJ1-4, with D possibly matching TRBD1 (5 bases). With 2 bases removed from V and 2 bases from J, the gap between germline ends came to 12 bases. The CDR3 is 16 amino acids. Germline CDR1 is MNHGY and CDR2 is SAAAGT. The CDR3, as DNA: TGTGCCAGCAGTTACGGGGGTGCGGTGACTAATGAAAAACTGTTTTTT. This codes for CASSYGGAVTNEKLFF.

This clone was counted between two and nine times. V and J are TRBV9 and TRBJ2-5; 8 positions agree with TRBD1. Trimming took 9 bases from V and 4 from J; bases not matched to a gene: 8. This CDR3 is built from 13 residues. From germline, CDR1 is SGDLS and CDR2 YYNGEE. The CDR3 DNA reads as TGTGCCATAGGACAGGGAGGAGGAGAGACCCAGTACTTC. This encodes CAIGQGGGETQYF.

This rearrangement joins TRBV6-8 to TRBJ1-2; tentative D call: TRBD1 (5 bases). The CDR3 has 16 amino acids. V was pared by 5 bases and J by 0 bases, with 16 bases between. Per germline, CDR1 MNHGY and CDR2 SAAAGT. CDR3 sequence: CASSGAGYSANYGYTF. The CDR3 bases are TGTGCCAGCAGTGGTGCAGGGTATTCAGCTAACTATGGCTACACCTTC.

There are many counts of this clone. This sequence joins TRBV9 and TRBJ2-3; D is unresolved. Trimming removed 2 bases from V and 3 bases from J, with 4 bases in between. Germline values: CDR1 SGDLS, CDR2 YYNGEE. The CDR3 contains 12 residues. This chain's CDR3 is CASSVNTDTQYF. CDR3 in DNA: TGTGCCAGCAGCGTTAATACAGATACGCAGTATTTT.

This chain links TRBV10-2 with TRBJ2-3, with 9 bases fitting TRBD2. V shed 7 bases, J shed 4 bases, and the junction held 6 bases outside the gene matches. Germline V CDR1 and CDR2: WSHSY, SAAADI. The CDR3 totals 14 residues. In DNA, the CDR3 is TGCGCCAGCACCCTAGCGGGGATACCAGATACGCAGTATTTT. Translated: CASTLAGIPDTQYF.

The sample holds a few counts of this clone. The chain employs TRBV19 and TRBJ1-5, with no clear D. V was trimmed by 3 bases and J by 3 bases, leaving 6 bases between them. This CDR3 region has 13 residues. Germline CDR1 and CDR2: LNHDA and SQIVND (reference sequence). As DNA, the CDR3 is TGTGCCAGTAGTATGGCCCTCAATCAGCCCCAGCATTTT. This gives the protein CASSMALNQPQHF.

The chain has TRBV28 and TRBJ2-4; D not resolved. The CDR3 is made up of 16 amino acids. The germline V gene encodes CDR1 MDHEN and CDR2 SYDVKM. V lost 4 bases and J 1 base, leaving 14 bases between the germline ends. CDR3 amino acids: CASSWVTLAAKNIQYF. DNA of the CDR3: TGTGCCAGCAGTTGGGTCACCCTCGCCGCCAAAAACATTCAGTACTTC.

V usage is TRBV19 and J usage is TRBJ1-4; no reliable D call. Trimming pared 3 bases from V and 0 bases from J, leaving 11 bases between. The CDR3 consists of 16 residues. Germline CDR1 is LNHDA and CDR2 is SQIVND (reference sequence). The CDR3: CASSMRTVATNEKLFF. For the CDR3, the DNA is TGTGCCAGTAGTATGAGGACGGTTGCAACTAATGAAAAACTGTTTTTT.

CDR3 residues: CASSVSGSSGNTIYF. CDR3 nucleotide sequence: TGCGCCAGCAGCGTTAGCGGGAGCTCTGGAAACACCATATATTTT. This chain uses TRBV10-2 with TRBJ1-3, with unresolved D. V lost 6 bases to trimming and J lost 0 bases, with 12 bases between them. This CDR3 spans 15 amino acids. Germline CDR1 and CDR2: WSHSY and SAAADI.

This clone was observed a few times. The V and J genes are TRBV23-1 and TRBJ2-2, with a possible D match to TRBD2 (6 bases). TRBV23-1 is treated as an ORF (open reading frame) with a function not yet certain. This CDR3 comprises 13 residues. V lost 6 bases and J lost 7, with 12 bases in between. The CDR3: CASSSLGGGELFF. Written as DNA, the CDR3 is TGCGCCAGCAGCTCACTGGGGGGCGGGGAGCTGTTTTTT.

The chain employs TRBV6-8 and TRBJ2-2, with D hard to call. The CDR3 has 16 residues. Germline V CDR1 and CDR2: MNHGY, SAAAGT. The V end was cut by 0 bases, the J end by 6 bases, with 14 bases between. The CDR3 spells CASSYSISEHAGELFF. CDR3 nucleotide sequence: TGTGCCAGCAGTTACTCGATCTCGGAGCACGCCGGGGAGCTGTTTTTT.

In this sample, this clone turned up many times. This chain connects TRBV6-8 to TRBJ1-5, with D maybe TRBD1 (5 bases). Trimming cost V 5 bases and J 7 bases, with 15 bases left between them. Germline V gene data show CDR1 as MNHGY and CDR2 as SAAAGT. CDR3 length: 14 amino acids. The CDR3 spells CASSITGAVQPQHF. CDR3 nucleotides: TGTGCCAGCAGTATTACAGGTGCGGTCCAGCCCCAGCATTTT.

In its sample, this clone was seen a few times. The chain combines TRBV5-8 with TRBJ2-1; 7 positions agree with TRBD1. CDR3 size: 15 residues. Trimming cost V 4 bases and J 2 bases; bases outside gene matches: 6. Germline loops: CDR1 SGHTS, CDR2 YDEGEE. This chain's CDR3 is CASSPPGTAYNEQFF. Here the CDR3 DNA reads TGTGCCAGCAGCCCCCCCGGGACAGCCTACAATGAGCAGTTCTTC.

This clone showed up just a few times. The chain links TRBV7-1 to TRBJ2-1; TRBD1 matches at 9 bases. TRBV7-1 is an open reading frame whose function is uncertain. The junction had 21 bases not matched to a gene; V was cut back by 5 bases and J by 7 bases. The CDR3 length is 19 residues. CDR3 sequence: CASSQGQGRAAYLSNEQFF. DNA of the CDR3: TGTGCCAGCAGCCAAGGACAGGGGCGAGCGGCTTACCTTTCTAATGAGCAGTTCTTC.

In its sample, this clone was seen a few times. This chain connects TRBV11-3 to TRBJ1-1; 8 bases map to TRBD1. J was trimmed by 1 base and V by 5 bases; bases with no gene match: 9. Germline loops: CDR1 SGHNT, CDR2 YENEEA. The CDR3 consists of 16 residues. CDR3 sequence reads: CASSLETGTGNTEAFF. Here the CDR3 DNA reads TGTGCCAGCAGCCTTGAAACCGGGACAGGGAACACTGAAGCTTTCTTT.

This clone was seen many times. The chain employs TRBV4-1 and TRBJ2-3; 12 nucleotides align to TRBD2. V shed 1 base and J 5 bases; nucleotides not matched to a gene: 4. The CDR3 is made up of 16 amino acids. Germline V gene lookup returns CDR1 MGHRA and CDR2 YSYEKL. The CDR3 nucleotides read TGCGCCAGCAGCCAAGGACTAGCGGGGGTGTTAGATACGCAGTATTTT. Protein: CASSQGLAGVLDTQYF.

This rearrangement joins TRBV11-3 to TRBJ2-1, with a possible D match to TRBD2 (6 bases). Germline lookup yields CDR1 SGHNT and CDR2 YENEEA. The ends were cut back, 5 bases at V and 3 bases at J, with 20 bases in the middle. The CDR3 covers 17 residues. CDR3 DNA: TGTGCCAGCAGCCCTATGGGGGGTATACGTTTCTACAATGAGCAGTTCTTC. Translating it yields CASSPMGGIRFYNEQFF. The full variable domain, its missing parts supplied by reference TRBV11-3 and TRBJ2-1, is EAGVVQSPRYKIIEKKQPVAFWCNPISGHNTLYWYLQNLGQGPELLIRYENEEAVDDSQLPKDRFSAERLKGVDSTLKIQPAELGDSAVYLCASSPMGGIRFYNEQFFGPGTRLTVL.